The rows below give T cell receptor beta chains drawn from one sample of a study of human versus mouse CDR3 diversity and MHC coevolution. Assay used: immunoSEQ multiplex PCR; TCRdb lists only in-frame clones, some missing. The data hold 80,000 or so clones, with 90% to 95% observed a single time. The sequenced material came from naive CD4+ T cells from blood. The receptors were sampled from a person aged 30-69 years in good health. Each CDR3 is given with its conserved first and last residue. Size is stated for part of the rows, as once, few or many counts, or as a class when the clone is expanded.

v_gene,j_gene,abundance,CDR3aa
TRBV30,TRBJ1-2,once,CAWNSRAYGYTF
TRBV14,TRBJ1-1,.,CASSQRTVNTEAFF
TRBV5-5,TRBJ2-7,.,CASSSGTGLYEQYF
TRBV6-5,TRBJ2-2,.,CASSIRGEGTGELFF
TRBV18,TRBJ1-1,.,CASSPTLTGGNTEAFF
TRBV6-4,TRBJ2-1,.,CASSDWTSGRLDEQFF
TRBV28,TRBJ1-5,.,CASSLRQQGTLYSNQPQHF
TRBV5-1,TRBJ2-1,once,CASSSSRGRGINNEQFF
TRBV5-6,TRBJ1-1,.,CASSLITEAFF
TRBV9,TRBJ2-7,.,CASSVSGLASGSREQYF
TRBV27,TRBJ1-1,.,CASSPLGSLNTEAFF
TRBV15,TRBJ1-5,once,CATSRTGEGQPQHF
TRBV19,TRBJ2-5,.,CASSILAGTGTQYF
TRBV13,.,.,CASRQGGGNIGEQYF
TRBV7-3,TRBJ2-1,.,CASSWTSGLNEQFF
TRBV7-3,TRBJ2-5,.,CASSAGRGQQETQYF
TRBV18,TRBJ2-2,.,CASSSDLIHQLFF
TRBV18,TRBJ1-5,.,CASSSQGQGAGQPQHF
TRBV7-9,TRBJ1-1,.,CASASSLLDRGKAFF
TRBV4-3,TRBJ1-1,.,CASSQDMGGGQGMKAFF
TRBV5-4,TRBJ1-6,.,CASSMNRGQSPLHF
TRBV5-6,TRBJ2-5,once,CASSFGEETQYF
TRBV28,TRBJ2-5,.,CASSLEVTETQYF
TRBV30,TRBJ2-1,.,CAWDRGYEQFF
TRBV7-2,TRBJ2-1,.,CASSSDRASYNEQFF
TRBV7-2,TRBJ1-2,once,CASSLNPSNYGYTF
TRBV19,TRBJ1-1,few,CASSPGRENTEAFF
TRBV18,TRBJ2-1,.,CASSPSGNEQFF
TRBV5-1,TRBJ1-2,.,CASSLGAVSRYGYTF
TRBV28,TRBJ1-4,.,CASSPTGTAFNEKLFF
TRBV29-1,TRBJ1-2,.,CSVERDTF
TRBV20-1,TRBJ1-1,.,CSARDLQGAFF
TRBV7-2,TRBJ1-4,.,CASSPETGFYEKLFF
TRBV7-6,TRBJ2-7,.,CASSPTGTPTYEQYF
TRBV7-3,TRBJ2-1,.,CASSLAGGLGEQFF